A single sample gave rise to the 19 T cell receptor beta chains below, sequenced in a study of cytomegalovirus exposure and HLA in healthy donors. Primers included in the PCR were 60 Vbeta and 13 Jbeta primers. Clones were read by immunoSEQ multiplex PCR, and TCRdb kept only the in-frame ones, dropping some. Of about 200,000 clones listed, 75% to 85% are singletons. Source material: PBMCs. These receptors were collected from a woman aged 45-59 years in good health and CMV-seronegative.

This rearrangement joins TRBV18 to TRBJ2-7, with D tentatively TRBD1 (5 bases). V was pared by 2 bases and J by 3 bases, with 17 bases between. Germline CDR1 KGHSH, CDR2 LQKENI. The CDR3 is 16 residues long. CDR3 in amino acids: CASSPKVTGPFYEQYF. DNA of the CDR3: TGTGCCAGCTCACCAAAAGTAACAGGTCCCTTCTACGAGCAGTACTTC.

This chain links TRBV5-1 with TRBJ2-7, with 8 bases that match TRBD2. V shed 0 bases and J 5 bases; nucleotides not matched to a gene: 7. This CDR3 spans 15 amino acids. Looked up from germline, CDR1 is SGHRS and CDR2 is YFSETQ. The CDR3 sequence: CASSLAPGGIDEQYF. The CDR3 DNA is TGCGCCAGCAGCTTGGCGCCGGGAGGGATCGACGAGCAGTACTTC.

This chain connects TRBV7-9 to TRBJ1-6; TRBD1 matches at 7 bases. CDR1 SEHNR and CDR2 FQNEAQ come from the germline V gene (reference sequence). Germline trimming cut 6 bases from V and 7 bases from J; bases unmatched to any gene: 3. This CDR3 has 13 residues. CDR3 coding DNA: TGTGCCAGCAGGGGGACAGAAAATTCACCCCTCCACTTT. Translation: CASRGTENSPLHF.

V is TRBV29-1 and J is TRBJ2-7; 9 bases map to TRBD2. The CDR3 sequence is 13 residues long. J gave up 2 bases and V 6 bases, and 5 bases lay outside the gene matches. Germline V lookup: CDR1 SQVTM, CDR2 ANQGSEA. The CDR3: CSVPAGGPYEQYF. Written as DNA, the CDR3 is TGCAGCGTCCCGGCGGGAGGGCCCTACGAGCAGTACTTC.

The chain has TRBV5-1 and TRBJ1-1; tentative D call: TRBD1 (6 bases). V was trimmed by 2 bases and J by 3 bases, leaving 11 bases between them. The CDR3 consists of 14 residues. The germline CDR1 and CDR2 sequences are SGHRS and YFSETQ. The CDR3 DNA sequence: TGCGCCAGCAGCTTCGGCAGGGGCGACACTGAAGCTTTCTTT. Translating gives CASSFGRGDTEAFF.

The chain employs TRBV28 and TRBJ2-1; 7 nucleotides match TRBD2. Germline CDR1 MDHEN, CDR2 SYDVKM. The J segment lost 3 bases and the V segment lost 7 bases, leaving 9 bases of the junction unmatched. The CDR3 runs to 15 residues. The CDR3 loop reads CASTPRTRLYNEQFF. The DNA of the CDR3 is TGTGCCAGCACCCCTCGGACTAGACTCTACAATGAGCAGTTCTTC.

This clone was picked up one time. J is TRBJ2-1 and V is TRBV30; D not certain. CDR3 length equals 13 residues. Germline assignment: CDR1 GTSNPN and CDR2 SVGIG (reference sequence). The V gene lost 3 bases and the J gene lost 2 bases, with 8 bases spanning the gap. The CDR3, as DNA: TGTGCCTGGAGAGAAGCCACCTACAATGAGCAGTTCTTC. Protein sequence: CAWREATYNEQFF.

The rearrangement joins TRBV11-2 to TRBJ2-1; 12 nucleotides match TRBD1. The germline V gene has CDR1 SGHAT and CDR2 FQNNGV. Trimming took 2 bases from V and 7 from J; bases not matched to a gene: 9. The CDR3 runs to 17 residues. The CDR3 loop is CASSLSVGDRGRNEQFF. The CDR3 region has the DNA TGTGCCAGCAGCTTATCAGTTGGGGACAGGGGGCGGAATGAGCAGTTCTTC.

The chain is built from TRBV6-1 and TRBJ2-7; D is unresolved. From germline, CDR1 is MNHNS and CDR2 SASEGT. The length of the CDR3 is 13 residues. Trimming shortened V by 3 bases and J by 0 bases, and 6 bases separated the two germline ends. CDR3 in amino acids: CASSESSSYEQYF. CDR3 nucleotide sequence: TGTGCCAGCAGTGAGTCTAGCTCCTACGAGCAGTACTTC.

The chain recombines TRBV18 with TRBJ2-7, with TRBD1 matching 7 bases. Germline CDR1 is KGHSH and CDR2 is LQKENI. The CDR3 consists of 14 residues. J gave up 6 bases and V 6 bases, and 11 bases lay outside the gene matches. The CDR3 here is CASSRDSVPREQYF. In DNA, the CDR3 is TGTGCCAGCTCTCGGGACAGTGTACCCCGCGAGCAGTACTTC.

The V gene is TRBV5-1, the J gene TRBJ1-1; TRBD1 aligns across 7 bases. Germline V gene sequence: CDR1 SGHRS, CDR2 YFSETQ. The junction had 12 bases not matched to a gene; V was cut back by 0 bases and J by 4 bases. This CDR3 is 17 amino acids long. This CDR3 reads CASSLDRGIIRGTEAFF. The CDR3 DNA reads as TGCGCCAGCAGCTTGGACAGGGGAATAATTCGGGGCACTGAAGCTTTCTTT.

This sequence joins TRBV7-3 and TRBJ2-1; no clear D gene. Between the trimmed V and J ends, which lost 5 bases and 4 bases, there was a span of 9 bases. The CDR3 has 13 amino acids. Looked up from germline, CDR1 is SGHTA and CDR2 is FQGTGA. CDR3 nucleotide sequence: TGTGCCAGCAGCCCGAACTTGTACAATGAGCAGTTCTTC. This gives the protein CASSPNLYNEQFF. The variable domain in full, completed from reference TRBV7-3 and TRBJ2-1, reads GAGVSQTPSNKVTEKGKYVELRCDPISGHTALYWYRQSLGQGPEFLIYFQGTGAADDSGLPNDRFFAVRPEGSVSTLKIQRTERGDSAVYLCASSPNLYNEQFFGPGTRLTVL.

The chain uses TRBV11-2 and TRBJ1-1; D is undetermined. Between the trimmed V and J ends, which lost 5 bases and 7 bases, there was a span of 14 bases. This CDR3 region has 13 residues. From germline, CDR1 is SGHAT and CDR2 FQNNGV. CDR3 in DNA: TGTGCCAGCAGCCCCCTAGTGGGTTTTGAAGCTTTCTTT. Its protein is CASSPLVGFEAFF. The full variable domain, completed using reference TRBV11-2 and TRBJ1-1, is EAGVAQSPRYKIIEKRQSVAFWCNPISGHATLYWYQQILGQGPKLLIQFQNNGVVDDSQLPKDRFSAERLKGVDSTLKIQPAKLEDSAVYLCASSPLVGFEAFFGQGTRLTVV.

This chain joins TRBV2 and TRBJ2-6, with TRBD2 as a possible D gene (6 bases). CDR3 length: 16 amino acids. V was clipped by 5 bases and J by 4 bases, with 15 bases between them. Germline assignment: CDR1 SNHLY and CDR2 FYNNEI. CDR3 sequence: CASSLLGGTGANVLTF. CDR3 DNA: TGTGCCAGCAGTCTCCTGGGGGGAACCGGGGCCAACGTCCTGACTTTC.

The rearrangement joins TRBV7-9 to TRBJ2-2; no definite D call. The CDR3 extends over 14 amino acids. The germline V gene encodes CDR1 SEHNR and CDR2 FQNEAQ (reference sequence). Between the trimmed V and J ends, which lost 0 bases and 1 base, there was a span of 3 bases. Here the CDR3 DNA reads TGTGCCAGCAGCTTAGCCCAGAACACCGGGGAGCTGTTTTTT. This translates into CASSLAQNTGELFF.

This sequence joins TRBV5-1 and TRBJ2-1, with 8 bases matching TRBD2. Germline V gene data show CDR1 as SGHRS and CDR2 as YFSETQ. This CDR3 region has 15 residues. Trimming at V came to 4 bases and at J to 8 bases, leaving 11 bases not matched to a gene. CDR3 in DNA: TGCGCCAGCAGCCCGGGACTAGAGCTGTCCGATGAGCAGTTCTTC. This encodes CASSPGLELSDEQFF.

The genes are TRBV7-9 and TRBJ2-3; 10 bases are shared with TRBD1. The J segment lost 5 bases and the V segment lost 4 bases, leaving 3 bases of the junction unmatched. Germline V gene lookup returns CDR1 SEHNR and CDR2 FQNEAQ (reference sequence). This CDR3 comprises 14 residues. CDR3 protein: CASSSDRGRDTQYF. The CDR3 coding sequence is TGTGCCAGCAGCTCAGACAGGGGGCGAGATACGCAGTATTTT.

The CDR3 coding sequence is TGTGCCAGCAGCCGTGGCGGGTTTTCCTACGAGCAGTACTTC. It is translated as CASSRGGFSYEQYF. V usage is TRBV9 and J usage is TRBJ2-7, with D tentatively TRBD2 (5 bases). Germline CDR1 is SGDLS and CDR2 is YYNGEE. The CDR3 runs to 14 residues. V was cut by 4 bases and J by 1 base, with 12 bases left in between.

The chain employs TRBV28 and TRBJ1-1, with TRBD1 as a possible D gene (6 bases). V was clipped by 3 bases and J by 2 bases, with 13 bases between them. The CDR3 is made up of 15 amino acids. Germline CDR1 MDHEN, CDR2 SYDVKM. Here the CDR3 reads CASSLGTTGNTEAFF. In nucleotides, the CDR3 is TGTGCCAGCAGTTTGGGAACGACAGGAAACACTGAAGCTTTCTTT. Filled out from reference TRBV28 and TRBJ1-1, the complete variable domain reads DVKVTQSSRYLVKRTGEKVFLECVQDMDHENMFWYRQDPGLGLRLIYFSYDVKMKEKGDIPEGYSVSREKKERFSLILESASTNQTSMYLCASSLGTTGNTEAFFGQGTRLTVV.